The sample holds a few counts of the clone carrying this T cell receptor (beta chain). Its specificity is not known. The data originate from a study of siplizumab effects on memory and regulatory T cells. On the study more broadly: Without drug or with siplizumab at 0.95 to 1 ug/mL, mixed lymphocyte reactions were set up in pairs.

The authors kept the mixed lymphocyte reaction cells in coculture at 37°C for under seven days. Per germline, CDR1 MDHEN and CDR2 SYDVKM. V lost 4 bases and J 4 bases, leaving 19 bases between the germline ends. CDR3 length equals 16 residues. Findings and limits, study-wide: Under siplizumab, an average roughly 70% of mappable alloreactive CD4+ clones were Treg-derived, compared with roughly 27% in controls.

Here immunoSEQ multiplex PCR was the method, and the copy in TCRdb shows in-frame clones only, minus some. The table shows 9,500 to 11,000 clones, with under 60% occurring only once. The sequenced sample consisted of CFSE-low (dividing) CD4+ T cells sorted from an allogeneic mixed lymphocyte reaction. V is TRBV28 and J is TRBJ1-1; possibly TRBD1 for D (6 bases). This clonotype was obtained from a human donor in good health; the cells came from an allogeneic mixed lymphocyte reaction. The CDR3 DNA follows: TGTGCCAGCAGTTCCCCAACAATAAAGGGGGGCACTGAAGCTTTCTTT. This translates into CASSSPTIKGGTEAFF.